These 17 T cell receptor beta chains originate from one sample sequenced in a study of CD4 T cells in relation to SARS-CoV-2 and coronaviruses. Assay used: immunoSEQ multiplex PCR; TCRdb lists only in-frame clones, some missing. Seen here are tens of thousands of clones, around nine tenths observed once, and the top ten hold 9.2%. The sample was memory CD4+ T cells from PBMCs. The receptor set was obtained from an adult with COVID-19.

This clone has a single count. The genes are TRBV3-1 (or the pseudogene TRBV3-2) and TRBJ2-1, with D tentatively TRBD2 (7 bases). CDR3 size: 14 residues. Deletions cut 2 bases from V and 6 bases from J, with 11 bases between. Germline V CDR1 and CDR2: LGHDT, YNNKEL (reference sequence). In DNA form, the CDR3 reads TGTGCCAGCAGCCAAAGGGGGGGGGCCAATGAGCAGTTCTTC. It codes for CASSQRGGANEQFF.

The chain couples TRBV5-6 to TRBJ1-4, with a tentative D call TRBD1 (6 bases). In germline, CDR1 is SGHDT, CDR2 YYEEEE. Trimming removed 4 bases at V and 2 bases at J, with 12 bases between. This CDR3 region has 15 residues. Here the CDR3 DNA reads TGTGCCAGCAGCGGTACAGGGCAGACTAATGAAAAACTGTTTTTT. Protein: CASSGTGQTNEKLFF.

The chain has TRBV25-1 and TRBJ1-2; D is ambiguous. Between the trimmed V and J ends, which lost 1 base and 1 base, there was a span of 13 bases. This CDR3 spans 16 amino acids. In germline, CDR1 is MGHDK, CDR2 SYGVNS. The CDR3 is CASSEFEGGRNYGYTF. CDR3 nucleotides: TGTGCCAGCAGTGAATTTGAAGGAGGGCGTAACTATGGCTACACCTTC.

The sample holds one count of this clone. This chain links TRBV2 with TRBJ2-7; the D gene could be TRBD1 or TRBD2 (6 bases each). The CDR3 loop spans 13 amino acids. V lost 9 bases and J lost 4, with 16 bases in between. In germline, CDR1 is SNHLY, CDR2 FYNNEI. The CDR3 loop is CASLRGDTYEQYF. CDR3 DNA sequence: TGTGCCAGTCTTAGGGGGGACACTTACGAGCAGTACTTC.

V is TRBV2 and J is TRBJ2-3; 8 bases match TRBD2. The germline V gene has CDR1 SNHLY and CDR2 FYNNEI. With 5 bases clipped from V and 1 base from J, the junction kept 14 bases outside the gene matches. The CDR3 loop spans 18 amino acids. DNA for the CDR3: TGTGCCAGCAGTTGGACCCACCCAGCGGGGGCGGGCACAGATACGCAGTATTTT. Amino acid sequence: CASSWTHPAGAGTDTQYF.

The rearrangement uses TRBV5-1 and TRBJ2-1; 10 bases agree with TRBD2. The V gene's germline CDR1 is SGHRS and CDR2 YFSETQ. The V and J ends lost 4 bases and 6 bases, in that order; junction bases with no gene match: 4. This CDR3 spans 14 amino acids. CDR3 sequence (DNA): TGCGCCAGCAGCACTCGGACTAGCGGCAATGAGCAGTTCTTC. It yields the protein CASSTRTSGNEQFF.

The rearrangement links TRBV4-3 to TRBJ2-1; D could derive from TRBD1 or TRBD2 (5 bases each). Germline CDR1 is LGHNA and CDR2 is YSLEER. Trimming took off 0 bases at V and 9 bases at J, with 12 bases between the two ends. This CDR3 is built from 14 residues. This chain's CDR3 is CASSQEGLASEQFF. The CDR3 region has the DNA TGCGCCAGCAGCCAAGAGGGGCTAGCTAGTGAGCAGTTCTTC.

V usage is TRBV18 and J usage is TRBJ1-1; the D gene is possibly TRBD1 (5 bases). The ends were cut back, 6 bases at V and 0 bases at J, with 14 bases in the middle. Germline-derived CDR1 and CDR2 are KGHSH and LQKENI. The CDR3 extends over 15 amino acids. This CDR3 is CASSPATALNTEAFF. CDR3 in DNA: TGTGCCAGCTCCCCAGCGACAGCGTTGAACACTGAAGCTTTCTTT. The variable domain in full, completed from reference TRBV18 and TRBJ1-1, reads NAGVMQNPRHLVRRRGQEARLRCSPMKGHSHVYWYRQLPEEGLKFMVYLQKENIIDESGMPKERFSAEFPKEGPSILRIQQVVRGDSAAYFCASSPATALNTEAFFGQGTRLTVV.

The J gene is TRBJ2-2, the V gene TRBV7-3, with no clear D. Looked up from germline, CDR1 is SGHTA and CDR2 is FQGTGA. CDR3 length: 13 amino acids. The V and J ends lost 0 bases and 5 bases respectively, with 4 bases between them. The CDR3 loop reads CASSLTVTGELFF. In nucleotides, the CDR3 is TGTGCCAGCAGCTTAACGGTGACCGGGGAGCTGTTTTTT. Based on the CDR3 plus reference TRBV7-3 and TRBJ2-2, the full variable domain is GAGVSQTPSNKVTEKGKYVELRCDPISGHTALYWYRQSLGQGPEFLIYFQGTGAADDSGLPNDRFFAVRPEGSVSTLKIQRTERGDSAVYLCASSLTVTGELFFGEGSRLTVL.

The gene calls are TRBV11-2 and TRBJ1-1; possibly TRBD1 for D (5 bases). Germline lookup yields CDR1 SGHAT and CDR2 FQNNGV. The CDR3 sequence is 16 residues long. Trimming took 2 bases from V and 4 from J, leaving 17 bases between them. CDR3 DNA sequence: TGTGCCAGCAGCTTAAACGATGGAGTGAGGGGCACTGAAGCTTTCTTT. It codes for CASSLNDGVRGTEAFF.

This clone was seen more than once but under ten times. The chain is built from TRBV7-2 and TRBJ1-6, with D perhaps matching TRBD1 (6 bases). CDR3 length: 15 amino acids. Germline V lookup: CDR1 SGHTA, CDR2 FQGNSA. V was shortened by 1 base and J by 4 bases, with 8 bases between the two germline ends. CDR3 protein: CASSLGDTYNSPLHF. CDR3 DNA: TGTGCCAGCAGCTTAGGGGACACGTATAATTCACCCCTCCACTTT. Complete variable domain (other parts from reference TRBV7-2 and TRBJ1-6): GAGVSQSPSNKVTEKGKDVELRCDPISGHTALYWYRQSLGQGLEFLIYFQGNSAPDKSGLPSDRFSAERTGGSVSTLTIQRTQQEDSAVYLCASSLGDTYNSPLHFGNGTRLTVT.

The rearrangement links TRBV27 to TRBJ2-5, with 8 positions matching TRBD1. The CDR3 is made up of 15 amino acids. Germline V gene lookup returns CDR1 MNHEY and CDR2 SMNVEV (reference sequence). J lost 7 bases, V lost 5 bases, and 12 bases had no gene match. CDR3 sequence (DNA): TGTGCCAGCAGTCGCAGTACAGGGGGTTGGGGGACCCAGTACTTC. Its protein product is CASSRSTGGWGTQYF.

The sample holds a few counts of this clone. The rearrangement uses TRBV6-5 and TRBJ2-7; a weak D match, TRBD1 (5 bases). The CDR3 extends over 15 amino acids. V shed 7 bases and J shed 1 base, with 17 bases lying between them. The germline V gene encodes CDR1 MNHEY and CDR2 SVGAGI. The CDR3 DNA reads as TGTGCCAGCACACCGACGGTAGGGGCTTCCTACGAGCAGTACTTC. Translation: CASTPTVGASYEQYF.

The rearrangement links TRBV7-2 to TRBJ1-3; D call uncertain. The CDR3 covers 16 residues. Looked up from germline, CDR1 is SGHTA and CDR2 is FQGNSA. The V end was cut by 1 base, the J end by 0 bases, with 10 bases between. CDR3 nucleotide sequence: TGTGCCAGCAGCTTAGAAGGTTGGAGCTCTGGAAACACCATATATTTT. Its protein is CASSLEGWSSGNTIYF.

This clone was seen more than once but under ten times. The gene calls are TRBV27 and TRBJ2-7, with 12 bases aligning to TRBD2. The CDR3 runs 15 residues. J was trimmed by 6 bases and V by 7 bases; bases with no gene match: 10. Germline V lookup: CDR1 MNHEY, CDR2 SMNVEV (reference sequence). In nucleotides, the CDR3 is TGTGCCAGCATCTCTAGCGGGGGGGCCTGGGGCGAGCAGTACTTC. The encoded protein is CASISSGGAWGEQYF.

This clone showed up just a few times. This chain links TRBV2 with TRBJ1-1, with D unclear. This CDR3 has 14 amino acids. Germline CDR1 reads SNHLY; CDR2 reads FYNNEI. V was cut by 7 bases and J by 1 base, with 13 bases left in between. CDR3 loop: CASIRYGGNTEAFF. The DNA for the CDR3 is TGTGCCAGCATCAGGTACGGTGGGAACACTGAAGCTTTCTTT. Filled out from reference TRBV2 and TRBJ1-1, the complete variable domain reads EPEVTQTPSHQVTQMGQEVILRCVPISNHLYFYWYRQILGQKVEFLVSFYNNEISEKSEIFDDQFSVERPDGSNFTLKIRSTKLEDSAMYFCASIRYGGNTEAFFGQGTRLTVV.

This chain uses TRBV5-4 with TRBJ1-2, with a possible D match to TRBD1 (6 bases). From germline, CDR1 is SGHNT and CDR2 YYREEE (reference sequence). V gave up 4 bases and J gave up 5 bases, with 24 bases separating them. The CDR3 is made up of 17 amino acids. DNA of the CDR3: TGTGCCAGCAGCGCATTTGGGGGCGCCGGAGAAGGGTATGGCTACACCTTC. Residues: CASSAFGGAGEGYGYTF. Variable domain in full (rest from reference TRBV5-4 and TRBJ1-2): ETGVTQSPTHLIKTRGQQVTLRCSSQSGHNTVSWYQQALGQGPQFIFQYYREEENGRGNFPPRFSGLQFPNYSSELNVNALELDDSALYLCASSAFGGAGEGYGYTFGSGTRLTVV.